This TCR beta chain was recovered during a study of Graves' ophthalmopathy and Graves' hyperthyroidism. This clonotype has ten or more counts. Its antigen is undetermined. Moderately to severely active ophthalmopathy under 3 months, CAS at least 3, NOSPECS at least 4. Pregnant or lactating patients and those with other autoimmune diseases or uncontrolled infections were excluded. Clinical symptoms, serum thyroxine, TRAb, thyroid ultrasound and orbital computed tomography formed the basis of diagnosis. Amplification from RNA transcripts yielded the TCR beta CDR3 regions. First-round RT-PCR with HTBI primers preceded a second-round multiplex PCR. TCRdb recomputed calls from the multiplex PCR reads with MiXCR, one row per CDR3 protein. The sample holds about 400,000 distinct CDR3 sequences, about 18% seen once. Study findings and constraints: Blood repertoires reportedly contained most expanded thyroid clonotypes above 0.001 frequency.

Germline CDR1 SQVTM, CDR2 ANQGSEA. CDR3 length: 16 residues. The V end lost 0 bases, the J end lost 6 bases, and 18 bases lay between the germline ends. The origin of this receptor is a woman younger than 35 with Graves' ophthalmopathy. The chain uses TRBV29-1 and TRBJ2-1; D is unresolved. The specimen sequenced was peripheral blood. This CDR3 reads CSVEDRVNGRTNEQFF. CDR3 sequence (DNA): TGCAGCGTTGAAGATCGGGTCAACGGCCGGACCAATGAGCAGTTCTTC.